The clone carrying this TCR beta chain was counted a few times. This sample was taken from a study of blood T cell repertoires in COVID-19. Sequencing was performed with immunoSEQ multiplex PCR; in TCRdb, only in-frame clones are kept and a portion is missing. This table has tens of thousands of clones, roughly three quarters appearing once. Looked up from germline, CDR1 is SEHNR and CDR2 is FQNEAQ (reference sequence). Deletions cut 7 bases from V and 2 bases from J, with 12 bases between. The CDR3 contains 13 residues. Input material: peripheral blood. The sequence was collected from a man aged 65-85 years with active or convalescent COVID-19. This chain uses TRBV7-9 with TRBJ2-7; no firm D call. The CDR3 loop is CASTKGLAYEQYF. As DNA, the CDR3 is TGTGCCAGCACCAAGGGTCTAGCCTACGAGCAGTACTTC.